The 25 T cell receptor beta chains below come from one sample, sequenced in a study of beta chain features in type 1 diabetes. Overall study findings and caveats: Shortening of TCRB CDR3s, moderate but significant, appeared in all four CD4+ subsets of Type 1 diabetes patients.

The isolated RNA, all of it, was reverse transcribed, so expressed TCRB transcripts were what got sequenced. Measured with immunoSEQ multiplex PCR; TCRdb has only the in-frame clones, and not every one. The sample includes 150,000 to 200,000 clones, 50% to 70% of them seen just once. Their recognized antigens are unknown. Sequencing input: naive CD4+ T cells from blood. Every receptor here comes from a man between 25 and 39 years old with type 1 diabetes.

This clone was seen only a few times. CDR3: CAIRQGHNEQFF. In DNA form, the CDR3 reads TGTGCCATTCGACAGGGCCACAATGAGCAGTTCTTC. The rearrangement joins TRBV10-3 to TRBJ2-1; the match to TRBD1 covers 7 bases. The ends lost 9 bases at V and 5 bases at J; junction bases unmatched: 4. The CDR3 extends over 12 amino acids. CDR1 is ENHRY and CDR2 is SYGVKD in the germline V gene.

The table lists this clone with a few counts. This chain uses TRBV13 with TRBJ2-5; tentatively, D is TRBD2 (5 bases). Germline CDR1 PRHDT, CDR2 FYEKMQ (reference sequence). V was pared by 5 bases and J by 4 bases, with 14 bases between. The CDR3 has 14 residues. The CDR3 loop reads CASSPREIGETQYF. The CDR3 DNA is TGTGCCAGCAGCCCGAGGGAGATCGGAGAGACCCAGTACTTC.

The chain employs TRBV18 and TRBJ1-3; no reliable D call. The CDR3 extends over 14 amino acids. Germline loops: CDR1 KGHSH, CDR2 LQKENI. The V end lost 3 bases, the J end lost 0 bases, and 6 bases lay between the germline ends. CDR3 region: CASSPGRSGNTIYF. In nucleotides, the CDR3 is TGTGCCAGCTCACCGGGTCGCTCTGGAAACACCATATATTTT.

V gene TRBV30 combines with J gene TRBJ1-1; D is uncertain. Germline lookup yields CDR1 GTSNPN and CDR2 SVGIG (reference sequence). CDR3 size: 12 residues. Trimming left V 3 bases short and J 3 bases short, with 8 bases between. Here the CDR3 reads CAWSKPHTEAFF. The CDR3 coding sequence is TGTGCCTGGAGCAAACCTCACACTGAAGCTTTCTTT.

This chain connects TRBV30 to TRBJ1-4, with D uncertain. The CDR3 sequence is 13 residues long. In germline, CDR1 is GTSNPN, CDR2 SVGIG (reference sequence). The ends were cut back, 2 bases at V and 4 bases at J, with 8 bases in the middle. DNA for the CDR3: TGTGCCTGGAGTAAAGCGTTTAATGAAAAACTGTTTTTT. It yields the protein CAWSKAFNEKLFF.

The chain carries TRBV30 and TRBJ2-6; unclear D gene. CDR3 size: 18 residues. Trimming left V 3 bases short and J 0 bases short, with 18 bases between. Germline CDR1 GTSNPN, CDR2 SVGIG (reference sequence). CDR3 nucleotides: TGTGCCTGGAGAGGCAGACTCCACACTAACTCTGGGGCCAACGTCCTGACTTTC. This codes for CAWRGRLHTNSGANVLTF.

This clone was observed once. This chain joins TRBV14 and TRBJ2-7; D assignment may be TRBD1 or TRBD2 (5 bases each). This CDR3 comprises 16 residues. CDR1 and CDR2 (germline): SGHDN, FVKESK. V was cut by 0 bases and J by 2 bases, with 14 bases left in between. The CDR3 region has the DNA TGTGCCAGCAGCCAAGAAACGAGGGGCGCAGCCTACGAGCAGTACTTC. It is translated as CASSQETRGAAYEQYF.

This chain uses TRBV2 with TRBJ2-4; possible D gene TRBD2, 6 bases. Per germline, CDR1 SNHLY and CDR2 FYNNEI. The length of the CDR3 is 12 residues. The V gene lost 8 bases and the J gene lost 8 bases, with 13 bases spanning the gap. The chain's CDR3 is CASWDSFDIQYF. CDR3 DNA: TGTGCCAGCTGGGACTCATTCGACATTCAGTACTTC.

V and J are TRBV29-1 and TRBJ2-5, with 7 bases identical to TRBD2. The V gene's germline CDR1 is SQVTM and CDR2 ANQGSEA. J lost 4 bases, V lost 1 base, and 3 bases had no gene match. The CDR3 spans 13 residues. The CDR3 DNA reads as TGCAGCGTTGAAGCGGGGGGAACAGAGACCCAGTACTTC. This sequence encodes CSVEAGGTETQYF. Based on the CDR3 plus reference TRBV29-1 and TRBJ2-5, the full variable domain is SAVISQKPSRDICQRGTSLTIQCQVDSQVTMMFWYRQQPGQSLTLIATANQGSEATYESGFVIDKFPISRPNLTFSTLTVSNMSPEDSSIYLCSVEAGGTETQYFGPGTRLLVL.

A few counts support this clone. This chain connects TRBV25-1 to TRBJ2-7; no firm D call. Germline CDR1 reads MGHDK; CDR2 reads SYGVNS. This CDR3 spans 13 amino acids. The V and J ends lost 6 bases and 5 bases respectively, with 14 bases between them. The CDR3 nucleotides read TGTGCCAGCAGGTCTGGGCCAACGGACGAGCAGTACTTC. Protein: CASRSGPTDEQYF.

The rearrangement links TRBV10-3 to TRBJ1-2, with TRBD1 identical over 7 bases. With V trimmed by 6 bases and J by 5 bases, 3 bases remained unmatched. This CDR3 contains 12 residues. Germline V gene lookup returns CDR1 ENHRY and CDR2 SYGVKD. CDR3 region: CAIRQTGYGYTF. CDR3 DNA sequence: TGTGCCATCAGACAGACAGGGTATGGCTACACCTTC.

This clone turned up a few times. J is TRBJ2-1 and V is TRBV18, with D possibly matching TRBD1 (5 bases). This CDR3 comprises 13 residues. Germline V lookup: CDR1 KGHSH, CDR2 LQKENI. V lost 8 bases and J lost 2, with 10 bases in between. The CDR3 DNA reads as TGTGCCAGCCGCAGGGTCCCCTACAATGAGCAGTTCTTC. Its protein product is CASRRVPYNEQFF.

In DNA, the CDR3 is TGTGCCAGCAGCCCGACAGGGTTCTTCTCCTACAATGAGCAGTTCTTC. Its protein is CASSPTGFFSYNEQFF. The V gene is TRBV9, the J gene TRBJ2-1; TRBD1 aligns across 7 bases. Germline CDR1 is SGDLS and CDR2 is YYNGEE. There are 16 residues in the CDR3. The V and J ends lost 4 bases and 0 bases, in that order; junction bases with no gene match: 7.

The sample holds a few counts of this clone. The rearrangement uses TRBV7-2 and TRBJ2-5; D is perhaps TRBD1 or TRBD2 (5 bases each). The ends were cut back, 5 bases at V and 2 bases at J, with 9 bases in the middle. The CDR3 consists of 13 residues. Germline CDR1 and CDR2: SGHTA and FQGNSA. CDR3: CASSRQRQETQYF. CDR3 coding DNA: TGTGCCAGCAGCCGACAGCGGCAAGAGACCCAGTACTTC.

This clone has only a few counts. This sequence joins TRBV20-1 and TRBJ2-7; D is unclear. CDR3 length: 11 amino acids. The ends were cut back, 6 bases at V and 3 bases at J, with 9 bases in the middle. CDR1 and CDR2 (germline): DFQATT, SNEGSKA (reference sequence). CDR3 amino acids: CSADTFYEQYF. CDR3 coding DNA: TGCAGTGCAGACACCTTCTACGAGCAGTACTTC.

The V gene is TRBV29-1, the J gene TRBJ1-6; D is possibly TRBD1 (6 bases). V was clipped by 6 bases and J by 11 bases, with 14 bases between them. This CDR3 contains 12 residues. From germline, CDR1 is SQVTM and CDR2 ANQGSEA. The CDR3 DNA follows: TGCAGCGTAAGACAGGAAAGGGCACCCCTCCACTTT. It translates to CSVRQERAPLHF.

The chain employs TRBV29-1 and TRBJ2-1; TRBD2 aligns across 11 bases. The V gene's germline CDR1 is SQVTM and CDR2 ANQGSEA. With V trimmed by 8 bases and J by 4 bases, 7 bases remained unmatched. The CDR3 covers 14 residues. The CDR3 region is CSPRLAGRYNEQFF. CDR3 bases: TGCAGCCCTCGACTAGCGGGGAGGTACAATGAGCAGTTCTTC.

The gene calls are TRBV7-9 and TRBJ2-3; D remains ambiguous. The germline gives CDR1 SEHNR, CDR2 FQNEAQ (reference sequence). CDR3 size: 13 residues. Trimming took 1 base from V and 4 from J, leaving 6 bases between them. CDR3 bases: TGTGCCAGCAGCTTAGTATTCGCAGATACGCAGTATTTT. Translating it yields CASSLVFADTQYF.

The chain uses TRBV9 and TRBJ2-5, with a weak D call TRBD1 (6 bases). CDR1 and CDR2 (germline): SGDLS, YYNGEE. This CDR3 spans 19 amino acids. V gave up 0 bases and J gave up 5 bases, with 26 bases separating them. CDR3 sequence reads: CASSVEPGSLMGARETQYF. DNA of the CDR3: TGTGCCAGCAGCGTAGAACCTGGTTCCCTAATGGGGGCGAGGGAGACCCAGTACTTC.

The chain links TRBV27 to TRBJ1-6, with D perhaps TRBD1 (5 bases). Trimming left V 2 bases short and J 5 bases short, with 7 bases between. CDR1 and CDR2 from the germline V gene are MNHEY and SMNVEV (reference sequence). CDR3 size: 14 residues. The CDR3 coding sequence is TGTGCCAGCAGTTTACAGGGCCATAATTCACCCCTCCACTTT. This translates into CASSLQGHNSPLHF.

This clone showed up just a few times. The CDR3 DNA reads TGTGCCTCAAGGACGGAATCGTATGGCTACACCTTC. Its protein product is CASRTESYGYTF. The J gene is TRBJ1-2, the V gene TRBV30; D is undetermined. The CDR3 runs 12 residues. V was clipped by 7 bases and J by 5 bases, with 14 bases between them. Germline loops: CDR1 GTSNPN, CDR2 SVGIG (reference sequence).

The gene calls are TRBV5-5 and TRBJ2-3; 8 bases align to TRBD1. Trimming took 4 bases from V and 2 from J; bases not matched to a gene: 12. The CDR3 consists of 17 residues. From germline, CDR1 is SGHKS and CDR2 YYEKEE (reference sequence). CDR3 DNA sequence: TGTGCCAGCAGCCCGCTGGGGACAGGAGGTGCCACAGATACGCAGTATTTT. It is translated as CASSPLGTGGATDTQYF.

The chain links TRBV5-1 to TRBJ1-6, with a possible D match to TRBD1 (5 bases). V dropped 5 bases and J dropped 7 bases, with 16 bases sitting between them. The CDR3 extends over 15 amino acids. Germline values: CDR1 SGHRS, CDR2 YFSETQ. CDR3 bases: TGCGCCAGCAGTCCGGAAGGGACGAGAAATTCACCCCTCCACTTT. This encodes CASSPEGTRNSPLHF.

This clone was detected once. The J gene is TRBJ1-2, the V gene TRBV14; a weak D match, TRBD1 (5 bases). V lost 6 bases, J lost 1 base, and 9 bases lay in between. Germline CDR1 SGHDN, CDR2 FVKESK. This CDR3 has 13 amino acids. The CDR3 DNA sequence: TGTGCCAGCAGTCATGACAGTAACTATGGCTACACCTTC. It codes for CASSHDSNYGYTF.

V usage is TRBV9 and J usage is TRBJ2-7, with no clear D. Between the trimmed V and J ends, which lost 4 bases and 4 bases, there was a span of 9 bases. This CDR3 spans 12 amino acids. Germline V gene data show CDR1 as SGDLS and CDR2 as YYNGEE. DNA of the CDR3: TGTGCCAGCAGCCCGGGCGATTACGAGCAGTACTTC. Encoded protein: CASSPGDYEQYF. The variable domain in full, completed from reference TRBV9 and TRBJ2-7, reads DSGVTQTPKHLITATGQRVTLRCSPRSGDLSVYWYQQSLDQGLQFLIQYYNGEERAKGNILERFSAQQFPDLHSELNLSSLELGDSALYFCASSPGDYEQYFGPGTRLTVT.